Below are 16 T cell receptor beta chains sequenced from a single sample in a study of response to subunit inactivated influenza vaccine. TCRdb reprocessed the RT-PCR reads with MiXCR, giving one entry per CDR3 protein. The table includes more than 450,000 distinct CDR3 sequences, over 9% detected once. The data also belong to a second study, concerning T cells expressing NK-cell markers. As reported in that work: For TCR beta, cDNA was produced by 5'RACE template switching with UMIs.

The source material was PBMCs from blood, sampled on the day of vaccination. The origin of the receptors is a man aged 45 to 65 who received an inactivated influenza vaccine.

This chain uses TRBV12-3 or TRBV12-4 with TRBJ2-6; D not certain. This CDR3 spans 16 amino acids. The V gene lost 7 bases and the J gene lost 0 bases, with 13 bases spanning the gap. DNA for the CDR3: TGTGCCAGCACCCCCCGAGCGCCCTCTGGGGCCAACGTCCTGACTTTC. This gives the protein CASTPRAPSGANVLTF.

This clonotype was seen only a few times. An end of the junction does not agree with germline; a read error may underlie this. The CDR3 DNA follows: TGTGCCAGCAGATTAGGAGGGAATAGCAATCAGCCCCAGCATTTT. Encoded protein: CASRLGGNSNQPQHF. The J gene is TRBJ1-5, the V gene TRBV12-3 or TRBV12-4; no reliable D call. This CDR3 comprises 15 residues.

V and J are TRBV20-1 and TRBJ2-3, with 7 bases aligning to TRBD2. CDR1 is DFQATT and CDR2 is SNEGSKA in the germline V gene (reference sequence). The CDR3 covers 14 residues. J lost 1 base, V lost 5 bases, and 6 bases had no gene match. CDR3 sequence: CSASPLARTDTQYF. CDR3 nucleotide sequence: TGCAGTGCTTCACCACTAGCGCGCACAGATACGCAGTATTTT.

The chain couples TRBV7-2 to TRBJ2-1, with D uncertain. The germline V gene has CDR1 SGHTA and CDR2 FQGNSA. CDR3 length: 16 residues. Deletions cut 1 base from V and 3 bases from J, with 13 bases between. The CDR3 loop is CASSLVGSTSYNEQFF. The CDR3 DNA follows: TGTGCCAGCAGCTTAGTAGGGTCTACGAGCTACAATGAGCAGTTCTTC.

The table lists this clonotype with a few counts. The chain links TRBV15 to TRBJ1-3; D is ambiguous. Trimming removed 0 bases from V and 7 bases from J, with 7 bases in between. This CDR3 is 13 amino acids long. Germline CDR1 and CDR2: LNHNV and YYDKDF (reference sequence). The CDR3 coding sequence is TGTGCCACCAGCAGAGATTTTCCTAACACCATATATTTT. Amino acids: CATSRDFPNTIYF.

This clonotype was found once. The chain couples TRBV20-1 to TRBJ2-5, with D perhaps TRBD2 (5 bases). Trimming took 3 bases from V and 5 from J, leaving 13 bases between them. From germline, CDR1 is DFQATT and CDR2 SNEGSKA (reference sequence). The CDR3 runs 13 residues. CDR3 region: CSARMWEKETQYF. The DNA of the CDR3 is TGCAGTGCTAGGATGTGGGAGAAGGAGACCCAGTACTTC.

This clonotype was seen a handful of times. V gene TRBV12-3 or TRBV12-4 combines with J gene TRBJ1-2, with D unresolved. The CDR3 runs 15 residues. Trimming removed 2 bases at V and 0 bases at J, with 10 bases between. CDR3 protein: CASSLTPVANYGYTF. The CDR3 DNA reads as TGTGCCAGCAGTTTAACTCCTGTAGCTAACTATGGCTACACCTTC.

This clonotype came up many times. V and J are TRBV5-1 and TRBJ2-7, with D perhaps matching TRBD2 (5 bases). The CDR3 is made up of 14 amino acids. Germline CDR1 reads SGHRS; CDR2 reads YFSETQ. V was cut by 0 bases and J by 3 bases, with 10 bases left in between. CDR3 amino acids: CASSLAPGFYEQYF. The CDR3 region has the DNA TGCGCCAGCAGCTTGGCCCCGGGATTCTACGAGCAGTACTTC.

This clonotype was counted between two and nine times. The genes are TRBV6-1 and TRBJ1-3, with unresolved D. CDR1 is MNHNS and CDR2 is SASEGT in the germline V gene. The CDR3 covers 13 residues. V lost 1 base and J 10 bases, leaving 11 bases between the germline ends. DNA of the CDR3: TGTGCCAGCAGTGAAGTCGGCAGTGGGACCATATATTTT. Its protein product is CASSEVGSGTIYF.

The table lists this clonotype with a few counts. The V and J genes are TRBV11-2 and TRBJ2-2; 11 bases agree with TRBD2. The CDR3 contains 18 residues. With 3 bases clipped from V and 4 bases from J, the junction kept 10 bases outside the gene matches. In germline, CDR1 is SGHAT, CDR2 FQNNGV. CDR3: CASSFVRTSGGATGELFF. For the CDR3, the DNA is TGTGCCAGCAGCTTCGTTCGTACTAGCGGGGGAGCCACCGGGGAGCTGTTTTTT.

The V and J genes are TRBV28 and TRBJ2-5; unclear D gene. The CDR3 loop spans 15 amino acids. CDR1 is MDHEN, CDR2 SYDVKM, per germline. The germline V and J ends were trimmed by 8 bases and 0 bases, with 16 bases remaining between them. The CDR3 DNA is TGTGCCAGCTCCCTTTCATCCACGTACCAAGAGACCCAGTACTTC. Amino acids: CASSLSSTYQETQYF.

This clonotype was seen only a few times. The chain employs TRBV5-1 and TRBJ2-5, with 15 bases lining up with TRBD2. J lost 6 bases, V lost 4 bases, and 7 bases had no gene match. CDR1 is SGHRS and CDR2 is YFSETQ in the germline V gene. This CDR3 spans 16 amino acids. CDR3 coding DNA: TGCGCCAGCAGCGGAACCGGGACTAGCGGGAGGAAGACCCAGTACTTC. This sequence encodes CASSGTGTSGRKTQYF.

The CDR3 region is CASSRSSGLSYEQYF. As DNA, the CDR3 is TGTGCCAGCAGCCGTTCTAGCGGGCTCTCCTACGAGCAGTACTTC. The chain has TRBV7-2 and TRBJ2-7; 8 positions agree with TRBD2. V gave up 5 bases and J gave up 0 bases; unmatched junction bases: 6. Germline assignment: CDR1 SGHTA and CDR2 FQGNSA. The CDR3 loop spans 15 amino acids.

The chain joins TRBV20-1 to TRBJ2-1, with 9 bases lining up with TRBD2. Trimming took 8 bases from V and 5 from J; bases not matched to a gene: 10. CDR1 and CDR2 (germline): DFQATT, SNEGSKA (reference sequence). The CDR3 extends over 14 amino acids. CDR3 coding DNA: TGCAGTCCCAGCGGGCTAGCGGGGAACAATGAGCAGTTCTTC. This translates into CSPSGLAGNNEQFF.

This clonotype has just a few counts. The CDR3 DNA sequence: TGTGCCAGCAGCCGAATGAACTACGAGCAGTACTTC. This encodes CASSRMNYEQYF. J is TRBJ2-7 and V is TRBV3-1; D uncertain. Germline values: CDR1 LGHDT, CDR2 YNNKEL (reference sequence). The V gene lost 4 bases and the J gene lost 3 bases, with 7 bases spanning the gap. This CDR3 has 12 amino acids.

The chain employs TRBV5-1 and TRBJ2-3, with a weak D call TRBD1 (5 bases). With 2 bases removed from V and 2 bases from J, the gap between germline ends came to 9 bases. The CDR3 runs 14 residues. The V gene's germline CDR1 is SGHRS and CDR2 YFSETQ. CDR3 bases: TGCGCCAGCAGCTTTAACAGGCCCACAGATACGCAGTATTTT. Amino acids: CASSFNRPTDTQYF.